This TCR beta chain stems from a study of blood T cell repertoires in COVID-19. Study background: The study drew acute and convalescent COVID-19 samples from the United States, Italy and Spain. T cells, B-cell-depleted T cells, or PBMCs provided the cDNA or gDNA that served as material.

The CDR3 runs to 15 residues. V lost 3 bases and J 1 base, leaving 12 bases between the germline ends. Germline V gene lookup returns CDR1 SEHNR and CDR2 FQNEAQ (reference sequence). Enrolled during active infection, Seattle patients were then followed longitudinally. As originally analysed: Estimated nucleated cell counts came from reference gene primer amplification. Clones were sequenced by immunoSEQ multiplex PCR, and TCRdb holds only the in-frame ones, with some missing. V and J calls plus clone size are reproduced from that table; the DNA served to infer D and trimming. The sample includes 430,000 or so clones, about 90% of them seen just once.

Sample: peripheral blood. This chain connects TRBV7-9 to TRBJ1-1; TRBD1 is a possible D gene (6 bases). The sequence was obtained from a man aged 18 to 29 with COVID-19, enrolled during active disease. The CDR3 region is CASSFTGRQNTEAFF. The CDR3 bases are TGTGCCAGCAGCTTTACAGGGCGCCAGAACACTGAAGCTTTCTTT.